These 8 T cell receptor beta chains originate from one sample sequenced in a study of OX40 agonist ivuxolimab in advanced cancers. Data came from immunoSEQ multiplex PCR; TCRdb stores just in-frame clones and leaves some out. This repertoire shows 98,000 or so clones, more than 85% found once; its top ten account for 0.7% to 0.95%. The specimen comprised CD4+ or CD8+ T cells sorted from blood, sampled in a trial of the OX40 agonist ivuxolimab. Receptors were obtained from an adult with an advanced solid tumor such as melanoma, head and neck, liver or kidney cancer.

The chain is built from TRBV25-1 and TRBJ2-1; D ambiguous. The V and J ends lost 11 bases and 7 bases respectively, with 9 bases between them. Germline-derived CDR1 and CDR2 are MGHDK and SYGVNS. The CDR3 sequence is 10 residues long. The CDR3 is CAGLQNEQFF. The CDR3 DNA follows: TGTGCCGGGCTCCAGAATGAGCAGTTCTTC.

The chain combines TRBV7-2 with TRBJ1-2; no firm D call. Germline V gives CDR1 SGHTA, CDR2 FQGNSA. With 5 bases removed from V and 4 bases from J, the gap between germline ends came to 14 bases. The CDR3 length is 14 residues. The CDR3 spells CASSLQNPAYGYTF. As DNA, the CDR3 is TGTGCCAGCAGCCTGCAGAATCCTGCCTATGGCTACACCTTC.

This chain joins TRBV4-2 and TRBJ1-1; D is perhaps TRBD1 (5 bases). The CDR3 is 15 amino acids. The V gene's germline CDR1 is LGHNA and CDR2 YNFKEQ. Trimming cost V 4 bases and J 2 bases, with 14 bases left between them. CDR3 in DNA: TGTGCCAGCAGCCCCCTCGTCCGGGGCAACACTGAAGCTTTCTTT. Translation: CASSPLVRGNTEAFF.

The V and J genes are TRBV7-9 and TRBJ1-4; D is undetermined. V lost 5 bases to trimming and J lost 7 bases, with 14 bases between them. The CDR3 spans 14 residues. The germline CDR1 and CDR2 sequences are SEHNR and FQNEAQ (reference sequence). This CDR3 reads CASSEVGFGEKLFF. CDR3 coding DNA: TGTGCCAGCAGCGAGGTGGGGTTCGGTGAAAAACTGTTTTTT.

The gene calls are TRBV4-1 and TRBJ2-3; D call uncertain. Germline V gene sequence: CDR1 MGHRA, CDR2 YSYEKL. The length of the CDR3 is 13 residues. V was shortened by 4 bases and J by 5 bases, with 10 bases between the two germline ends. The CDR3 region is CASSPQDRDTQYF. The CDR3, as DNA: TGCGCCAGCAGCCCTCAAGATCGAGATACGCAGTATTTT.

V and J are TRBV11-2 and TRBJ2-1; 7 positions agree with TRBD1. V was pared by 4 bases and J by 3 bases, with 18 bases of the junction left unmatched. Germline CDR1 is SGHAT and CDR2 is FQNNGV. The CDR3 has 19 residues. CDR3 sequence (DNA): TGTGCCAGCAGCTCTTTTCCCGTCTTACAGGGGACCTTCTACAATGAGCAGTTCTTC. Its protein is CASSSFPVLQGTFYNEQFF.

The chain employs TRBV28 and TRBJ1-2, with no clear D. V shed 0 bases and J shed 8 bases, with 13 bases lying between them. Per germline, CDR1 MDHEN and CDR2 SYDVKM. CDR3 length equals 14 residues. CDR3 in amino acids: CASSLWQGGGGYTF. The CDR3 coding sequence is TGTGCCAGCAGTTTATGGCAAGGAGGAGGCGGCTACACCTTC.

This rearrangement joins TRBV6-1 to TRBJ2-7, with D tentatively TRBD1 (5 bases). The CDR3 extends over 12 amino acids. V lost 4 bases to trimming and J lost 4 bases, with 8 bases between them. Per the germline V gene, CDR1 is MNHNS and CDR2 is SASEGT. CDR3 sequence (DNA): TGTGCCAGCAGTGGACAGAAATACGAGCAGTACGTC. This sequence encodes CASSGQKYEQYV.